The rows below give T cell receptor beta chains drawn from one sample of a study of vaccination effects on CD4 cells after COVID-19. Sequenced by immunoSEQ multiplex PCR; TCRdb stores in-frame clones only, minus some. The sample has tens of thousands of clones; approximately 73% are singletons. For these TCRs, the target antigens are not known. Sequences were derived from CD4+ T cells from PBMCs cultured with HIV peptides, sampled before COVID-19 vaccination. The receptors shown here come from a human donor who had a prior SARS-CoV-2 infection. Each CDR3 is given with its conserved first and last residue. The D gene is left open where the match is weak. Not every row has a clone size; where given, it reads once, few, many or a size class.

d_gene	v_gene	j_gene	abundance	CDR3nt	CDR3aa
-	TRBV18	TRBJ1-1	-	TGTGCCAGCTCACCAATTTATTCGAACACTGAAGCTTTCTTT	CASSPIYSNTEAFF
-	TRBV5-1	TRBJ2-2	-	TGCGCCAGCAGCTTGGTACGTGAACCATGGGACGGGGAGCTGTTTTTT	CASSLVREPWDGELFF
-	TRBV5-4	TRBJ1-3	-	TGTGCCAGCAGCTTGGACGGACGGACAATGACTGGAAACACCATATATTTT	CASSLDGRTMTGNTIYF
TRBD1	TRBV28	TRBJ1-1	-	TGTGCCAGCAGTTCCTACAGGGGCGGAACTGAAGCTTTCTTT	CASSSYRGGTEAFF
-	TRBV28	TRBJ1-2	-	TGTGCCAGCAGGGCTAACTATGGCTACACCTTC	CASRANYGYTF
-	TRBV3-1/TRBV3-2	TRBJ2-1	few	TGTGCCAGCAGCCAAGTCGGAGGGCGTACTGAGCAGTTCTTC	CASSQVGGRTEQFF
-	TRBV5-1	TRBJ2-7	-	TGCGCCAGCAGGTTGGCCGCACAATACGAGCAGTACTTC	CASRLAAQYEQYF
-	TRBV5-1	TRBJ1-5	few	TGCGCCAGCAGCTTCGAGCCAAATCAGCCCCAGCATTTT	CASSFEPNQPQHF
TRBD2	TRBV4-2	TRBJ2-3	-	TGTGCCAGCAGCCCGTTAGCGGGAGAAGGGTTCACAGATACGCAGTATTTT	CASSPLAGEGFTDTQYF
-	TRBV13	TRBJ2-3	-	TGTGCCAGCAGCGTGGGGCAGCGCACAGATACGCAGTATTTT	CASSVGQRTDTQYF
-	TRBV2	TRBJ2-7	-	TGTGCCAGCAGTCTCAACAGCTACGAGCAGTACTTC	CASSLNSYEQYF
-	TRBV18	TRBJ2-5	-	TGTGCCAGCTCACCAGAGGGAGAGACCCAGTACTTC	CASSPEGETQYF
TRBD1	TRBV2	TRBJ2-5	-	TGTGCCAGCAGTGGGAGGCGAGGGACAGGGGGAGCGTGGGAGACCCAGTACTTC	CASSGRRGTGGAWETQYF
-	TRBV4-2	TRBJ1-1	-	TGTGCCAGCAGCCAAGACGGCTATCGCAGGGACGGCACTGAAGCTTTCTTT	CASSQDGYRRDGTEAFF
TRBD1	TRBV5-1	TRBJ1-3	few	TGCGCCAGCAGCTTGGGACAGGGGCTCGACACCATATATTTT	CASSLGQGLDTIYF
TRBD1	TRBV9	TRBJ1-2	-	TGTGCCAGCAGCGTGGGATCGGGACAGGGGGTTTATGGCTACACCTTC	CASSVGSGQGVYGYTF
-	TRBV7-2	TRBJ2-2	-	TGTGCCAGCAGCTTACTGTTAGCACCCACCGGGGAGCTGTTTTTT	CASSLLLAPTGELFF
-	TRBV6-2/TRBV6-3	TRBJ1-5	-	TGTGCCAGCAGTTACTCGAATGGAGATCAGCCCCAGCATTTT	CASSYSNGDQPQHF
-	TRBV5-6	TRBJ1-1	-	TGTGCCAGCAGCTTGGTGGTAGGGGGGCCGGGAATGAACACTGAAGCTTTCTTT	CASSLVVGGPGMNTEAFF
-	TRBV6-2/TRBV6-3	TRBJ1-1	-	TGTGCCAGCAGTTACCCCAGGGACGGTAACACTGAAGCTTTCTTT	CASSYPRDGNTEAFF
-	TRBV6-1	TRBJ2-7	-	TGTGCCAGCAGTGAAAGTAGAACCCGGTCTGGCGAGCAGTACTTC	CASSESRTRSGEQYF
TRBD2	TRBV11-2	TRBJ2-3	few	TGTGCCAGCAGCCCCCGTGGTAGCGGGGTAATCACAGATACGCAGTATTTT	CASSPRGSGVITDTQYF
-	TRBV2	TRBJ1-4	-	TGTGCCAGCAGGCAGGGTTCTTTTGGGGAAAAACTGTTTTTT	CASRQGSFGEKLFF
TRBD1	TRBV28	TRBJ1-5	-	TGTGCCAGCAGTTTATTCCGGGACAGGACCAATCAGCCCCAGCATTTT	CASSLFRDRTNQPQHF
-	TRBV9	TRBJ1-1	-	TGTGCCAGCAGCAGCAGTCAGAACACTGAAGCTTTCTTT	CASSSSQNTEAFF
TRBD2	TRBV6-2/TRBV6-3	TRBJ2-1	-	TGTGCCAGCAGTTTAGCGGGACCGACCCCACAGTTCTTC	CASSLAGPTPQFF
-	TRBV4-1	TRBJ2-3	-	TGCGCCAGCAGCCCAGAGACCAACACAGATACGCAGTATTTT	CASSPETNTDTQYF
-	TRBV7-2	TRBJ1-4	-	TGTGCCAGCAGCTCCCGGGTCGTGGGACCAACTAATGAAAAACTGTTTTTT	CASSSRVVGPTNEKLFF
-	TRBV20-1	TRBJ1-1	-	TGCAGTGCTAGAGGATACACTGAAGCTTTCTTT	CSARGYTEAFF
TRBD1	TRBV5-1	TRBJ2-3	-	TGCGCCAGCAGCTTACTACAGGGGGGCACAGATACGCAGTATTTT	CASSLLQGGTDTQYF
-	TRBV27	TRBJ2-7	-	TGTGCCAGCAGTTTCCAGGGCGGCCCCTACGAGCAGTACTTC	CASSFQGGPYEQYF